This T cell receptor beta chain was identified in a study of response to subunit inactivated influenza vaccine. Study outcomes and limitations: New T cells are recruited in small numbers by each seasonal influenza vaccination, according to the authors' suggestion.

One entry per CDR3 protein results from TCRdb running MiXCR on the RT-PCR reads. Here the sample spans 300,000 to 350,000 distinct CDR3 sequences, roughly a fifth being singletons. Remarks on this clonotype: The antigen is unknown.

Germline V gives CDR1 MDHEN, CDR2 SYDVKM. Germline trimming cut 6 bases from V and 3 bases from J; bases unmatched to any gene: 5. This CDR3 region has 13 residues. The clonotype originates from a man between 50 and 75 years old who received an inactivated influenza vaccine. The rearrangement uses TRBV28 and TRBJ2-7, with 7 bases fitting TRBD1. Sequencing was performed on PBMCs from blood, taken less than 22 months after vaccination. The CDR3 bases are TGTGCCAGCAGACGGGGACAGCTCTACGAGCAGTACTTC. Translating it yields CASRRGQLYEQYF.